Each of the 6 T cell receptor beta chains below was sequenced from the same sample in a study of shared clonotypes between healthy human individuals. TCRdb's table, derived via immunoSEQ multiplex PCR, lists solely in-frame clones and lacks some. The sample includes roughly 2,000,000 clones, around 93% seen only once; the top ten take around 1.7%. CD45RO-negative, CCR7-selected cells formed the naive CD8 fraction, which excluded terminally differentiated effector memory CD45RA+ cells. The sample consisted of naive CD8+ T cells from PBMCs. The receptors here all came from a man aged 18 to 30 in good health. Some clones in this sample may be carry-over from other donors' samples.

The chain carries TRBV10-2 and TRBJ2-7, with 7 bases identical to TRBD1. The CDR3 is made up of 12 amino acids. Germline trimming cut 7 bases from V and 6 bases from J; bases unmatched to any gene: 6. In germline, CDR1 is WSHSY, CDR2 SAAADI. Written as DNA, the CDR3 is TGCGCCAGCACCGAGGGGGCACCCGAGCAGTACTTC. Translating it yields CASTEGAPEQYF.

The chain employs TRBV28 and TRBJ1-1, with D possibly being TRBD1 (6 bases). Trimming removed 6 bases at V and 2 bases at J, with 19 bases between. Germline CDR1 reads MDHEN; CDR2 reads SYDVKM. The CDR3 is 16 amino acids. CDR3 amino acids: CASSNPYREINTEAFF. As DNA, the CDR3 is TGTGCCAGCAGCAATCCTTACAGGGAGATCAACACTGAAGCTTTCTTT.

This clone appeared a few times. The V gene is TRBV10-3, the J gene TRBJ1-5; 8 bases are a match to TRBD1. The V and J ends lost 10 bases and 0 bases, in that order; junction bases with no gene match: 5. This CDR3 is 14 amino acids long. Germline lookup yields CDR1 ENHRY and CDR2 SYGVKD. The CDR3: CATGTGYSNQPQHF. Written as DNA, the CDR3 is TGTGCCACCGGGACAGGCTATAGCAATCAGCCCCAGCATTTT.

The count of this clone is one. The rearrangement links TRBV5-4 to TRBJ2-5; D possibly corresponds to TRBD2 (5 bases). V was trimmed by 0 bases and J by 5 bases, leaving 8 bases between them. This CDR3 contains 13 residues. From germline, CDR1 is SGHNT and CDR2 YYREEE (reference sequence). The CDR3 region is CASSLAPGETQYF. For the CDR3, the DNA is TGTGCCAGCAGCTTGGCGCCGGGGGAGACCCAGTACTTC.

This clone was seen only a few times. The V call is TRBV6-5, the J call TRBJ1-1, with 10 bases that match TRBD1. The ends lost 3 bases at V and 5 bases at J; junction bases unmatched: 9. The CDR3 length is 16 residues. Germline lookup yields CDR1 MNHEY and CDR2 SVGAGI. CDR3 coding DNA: TGTGCCAGCAGTTATTCTCCCGACAGGGGGCAAACTGAAGCTTTCTTT. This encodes CASSYSPDRGQTEAFF.

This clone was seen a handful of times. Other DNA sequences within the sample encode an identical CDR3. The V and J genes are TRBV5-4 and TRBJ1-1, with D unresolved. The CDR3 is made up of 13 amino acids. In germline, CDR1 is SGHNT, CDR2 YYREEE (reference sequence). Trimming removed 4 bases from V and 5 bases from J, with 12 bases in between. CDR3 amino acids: CASSLGRGTEAFF. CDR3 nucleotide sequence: TGTGCCAGCAGCCTGGGTCGAGGGACTGAAGCTTTCTTT.